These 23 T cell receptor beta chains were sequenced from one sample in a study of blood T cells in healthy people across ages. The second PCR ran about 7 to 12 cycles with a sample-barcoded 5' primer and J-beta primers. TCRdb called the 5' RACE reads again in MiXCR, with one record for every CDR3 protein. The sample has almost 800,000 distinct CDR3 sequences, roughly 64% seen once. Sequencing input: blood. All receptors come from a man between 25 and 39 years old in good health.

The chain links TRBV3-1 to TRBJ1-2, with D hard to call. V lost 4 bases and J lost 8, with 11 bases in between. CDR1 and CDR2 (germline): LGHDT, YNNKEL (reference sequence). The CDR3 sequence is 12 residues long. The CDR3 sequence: CASSREARGYTF. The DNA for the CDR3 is TGTGCCAGCAGCCGAGAAGCTAGGGGCTACACCTTC.

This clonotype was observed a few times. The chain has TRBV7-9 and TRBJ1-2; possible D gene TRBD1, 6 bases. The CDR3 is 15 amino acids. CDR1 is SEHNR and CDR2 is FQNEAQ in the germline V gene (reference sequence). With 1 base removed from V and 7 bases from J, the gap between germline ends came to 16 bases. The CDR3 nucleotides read TGTGCCAGCAGCTTAGGACAGGCAAATAAAAGTGGCTACACCTTC. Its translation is CASSLGQANKSGYTF.

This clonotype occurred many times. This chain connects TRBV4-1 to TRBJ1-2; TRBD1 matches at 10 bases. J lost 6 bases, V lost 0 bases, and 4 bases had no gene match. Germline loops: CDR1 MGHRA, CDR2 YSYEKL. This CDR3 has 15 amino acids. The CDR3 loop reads CASSQDGTGANGYTF. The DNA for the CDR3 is TGCGCCAGCAGCCAAGATGGGACAGGGGCAAATGGCTACACCTTC.

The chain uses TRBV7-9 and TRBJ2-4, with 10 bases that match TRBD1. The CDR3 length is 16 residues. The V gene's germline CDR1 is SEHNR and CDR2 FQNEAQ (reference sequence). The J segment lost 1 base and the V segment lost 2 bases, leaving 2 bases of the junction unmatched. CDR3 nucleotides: TGTGCCAGCAGCTTATCGGACAGGGGGGCCAAAAACATTCAGTACTTC. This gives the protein CASSLSDRGAKNIQYF.

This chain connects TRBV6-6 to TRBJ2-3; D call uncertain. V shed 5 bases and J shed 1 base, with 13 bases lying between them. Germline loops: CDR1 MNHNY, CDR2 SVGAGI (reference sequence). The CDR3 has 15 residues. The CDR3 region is CASSAASLGTDTQYF. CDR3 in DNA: TGTGCCAGCAGTGCTGCCTCGCTGGGCACAGATACGCAGTATTTT.

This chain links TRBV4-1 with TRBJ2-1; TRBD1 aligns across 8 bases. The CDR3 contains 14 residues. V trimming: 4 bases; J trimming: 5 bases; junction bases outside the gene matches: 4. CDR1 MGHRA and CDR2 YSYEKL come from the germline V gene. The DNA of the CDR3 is TGCGCCAGCAGCCCCAGACAGGGGAACAATGAGCAGTTCTTC. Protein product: CASSPRQGNNEQFF.

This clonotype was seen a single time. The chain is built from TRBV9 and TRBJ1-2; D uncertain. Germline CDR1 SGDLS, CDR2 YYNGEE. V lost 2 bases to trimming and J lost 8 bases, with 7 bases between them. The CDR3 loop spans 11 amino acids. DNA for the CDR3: TGTGCCAGCAGCGTCCAAGGCGGCTACACCTTC. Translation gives CASSVQGGYTF.

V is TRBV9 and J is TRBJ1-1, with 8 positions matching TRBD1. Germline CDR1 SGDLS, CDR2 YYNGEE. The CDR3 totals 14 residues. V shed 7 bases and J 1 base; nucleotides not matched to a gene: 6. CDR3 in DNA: TGTGCCAGCTCACCGACAGGGGCGAACACTGAAGCTTTCTTT. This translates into CASSPTGANTEAFF.

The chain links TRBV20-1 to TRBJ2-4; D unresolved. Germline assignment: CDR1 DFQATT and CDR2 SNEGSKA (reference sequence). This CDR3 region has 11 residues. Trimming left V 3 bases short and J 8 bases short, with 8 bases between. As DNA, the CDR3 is TGCAGTGCTAGCTTCCGGGACATTCAGTACTTC. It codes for CSASFRDIQYF.

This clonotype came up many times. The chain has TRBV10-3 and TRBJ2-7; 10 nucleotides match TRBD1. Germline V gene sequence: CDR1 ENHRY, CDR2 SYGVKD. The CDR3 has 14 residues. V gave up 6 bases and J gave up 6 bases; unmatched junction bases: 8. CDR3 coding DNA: TGTGCCATCAGCGAGGGACAGGGGAAGGGCGAGCAGTACTTC. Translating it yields CAISEGQGKGEQYF.

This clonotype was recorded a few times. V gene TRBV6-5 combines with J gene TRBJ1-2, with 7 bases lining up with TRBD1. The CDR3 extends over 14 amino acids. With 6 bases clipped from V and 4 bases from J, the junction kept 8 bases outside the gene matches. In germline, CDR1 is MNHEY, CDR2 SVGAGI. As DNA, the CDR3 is TGTGCCAGCAGGGAAACAGGGGTAGGCTATGGCTACACCTTC. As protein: CASRETGVGYGYTF.

The CDR3 nucleotides are TGTGCCAGCAGCTTAGACCAGCGGGCATACGAGCAGTACTTC. It is translated as CASSLDQRAYEQYF. The chain uses TRBV7-2 and TRBJ2-7; maybe TRBD2 (6 bases). Per germline, CDR1 SGHTA and CDR2 FQGNSA. The CDR3 spans 14 residues. The V gene lost 1 base and the J gene lost 4 bases, with 11 bases spanning the gap. Complete variable domain (other parts from reference TRBV7-2 and TRBJ2-7): GAGVSQSPSNKVTEKGKDVELRCDPISGHTALYWYRQSLGQGLEFLIYFQGNSAPDKSGLPSDRFSAERTGGSVSTLTIQRTQQEDSAVYLCASSLDQRAYEQYFGPGTRLTVT.

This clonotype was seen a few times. CDR3 sequence (DNA): TGTGCCAGCAGCCTCAACTCGGGACAACAGCAAGAGACCCAGTACTTC. Protein: CASSLNSGQQQETQYF. V usage is TRBV4-2 and J usage is TRBJ2-5, with D possibly TRBD1 on 6 matching bases. Trimming took off 4 bases at V and 2 bases at J, with 17 bases between the two ends. Germline V gene sequence: CDR1 LGHNA, CDR2 YNFKEQ. This CDR3 comprises 16 residues.

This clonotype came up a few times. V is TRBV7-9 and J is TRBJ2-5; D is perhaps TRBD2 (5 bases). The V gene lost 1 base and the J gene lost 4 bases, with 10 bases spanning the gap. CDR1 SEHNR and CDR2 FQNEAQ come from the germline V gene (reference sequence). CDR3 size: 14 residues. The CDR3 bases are TGTGCCAGCAGCTTAGTATTCGCGGGAGAGACCCAGTACTTC. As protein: CASSLVFAGETQYF.

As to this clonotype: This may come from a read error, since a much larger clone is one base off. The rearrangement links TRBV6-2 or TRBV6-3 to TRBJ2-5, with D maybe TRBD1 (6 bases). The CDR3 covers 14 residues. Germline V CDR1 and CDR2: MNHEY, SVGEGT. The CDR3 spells CASRAPGPGETRYF. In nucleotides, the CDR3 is TGTGCCAGCAGGGCGCCTGGGCCAGGGGAGACCCGGTACTTC.

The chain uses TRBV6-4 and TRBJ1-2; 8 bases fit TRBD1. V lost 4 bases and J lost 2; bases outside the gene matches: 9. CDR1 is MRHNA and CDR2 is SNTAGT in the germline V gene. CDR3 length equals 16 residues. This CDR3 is CASSASPGQGNYGYTF. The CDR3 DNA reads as TGTGCCAGCAGTGCCTCCCCAGGACAGGGCAACTATGGCTACACCTTC.

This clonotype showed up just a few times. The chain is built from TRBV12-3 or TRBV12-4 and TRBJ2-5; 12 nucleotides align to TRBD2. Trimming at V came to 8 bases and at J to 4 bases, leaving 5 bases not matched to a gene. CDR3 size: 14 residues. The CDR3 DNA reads TGTGCCAGCGGGTCGACTAGCGGGAGAGAGACCCAGTACTTC. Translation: CASGSTSGRETQYF.

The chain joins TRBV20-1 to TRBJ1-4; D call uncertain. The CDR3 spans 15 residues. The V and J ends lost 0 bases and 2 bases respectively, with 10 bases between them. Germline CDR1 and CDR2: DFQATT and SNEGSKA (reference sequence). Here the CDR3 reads CSAREAGRTNEKLFF. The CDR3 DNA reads TGCAGTGCTAGAGAGGCTGGGCGCACTAATGAAAAACTGTTTTTT.

CDR3: CASSTGVAGTEAFF. The CDR3 DNA reads TGTGCCAGCAGCACAGGGGTAGCCGGGACTGAAGCTTTCTTT. The V gene is TRBV12-3 or TRBV12-4, the J gene TRBJ1-1; 7 nucleotides agree with TRBD1. This CDR3 spans 14 amino acids. V was clipped by 6 bases and J by 5 bases; unmatched bases: 9.

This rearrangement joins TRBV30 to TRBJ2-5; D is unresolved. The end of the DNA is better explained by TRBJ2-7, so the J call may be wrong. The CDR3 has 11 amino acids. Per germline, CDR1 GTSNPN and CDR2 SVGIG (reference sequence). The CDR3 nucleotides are TGTGCCTGGGACCTCCCACCCGAGCAGTACTTC. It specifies CAWDLPPEQYF.

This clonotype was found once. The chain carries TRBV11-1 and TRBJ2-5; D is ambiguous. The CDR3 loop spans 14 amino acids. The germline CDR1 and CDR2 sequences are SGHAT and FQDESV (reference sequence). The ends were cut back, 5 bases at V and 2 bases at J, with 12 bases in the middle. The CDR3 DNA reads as TGTGCCAGCAGCCAGCGAGGCGTTCAAGAGACCCAGTACTTC. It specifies CASSQRGVQETQYF.

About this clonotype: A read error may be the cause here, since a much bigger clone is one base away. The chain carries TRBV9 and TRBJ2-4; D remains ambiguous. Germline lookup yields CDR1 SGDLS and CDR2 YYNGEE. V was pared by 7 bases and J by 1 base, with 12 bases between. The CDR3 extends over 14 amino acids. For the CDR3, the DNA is TGTGCCAGCCTTAACCAGGAGGCCAAAAACATTCAGTACTTC. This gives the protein CASLNQEAKNIQYF.

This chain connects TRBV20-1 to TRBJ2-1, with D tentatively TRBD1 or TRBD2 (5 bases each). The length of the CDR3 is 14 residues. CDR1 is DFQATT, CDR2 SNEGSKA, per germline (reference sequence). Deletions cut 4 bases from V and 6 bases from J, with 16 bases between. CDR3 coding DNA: TGCAGTGCTATGATCGGGGCCGTGACCAATGAGCAGTTCTTC. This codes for CSAMIGAVTNEQFF.